The 27 T cell receptor beta chains reported below all come from one sample, sequenced in a study of cytomegalovirus exposure and HLA in healthy donors. 60 Vbeta and 13 Jbeta primers were used in PCR. Assay used: immunoSEQ multiplex PCR; TCRdb lists only in-frame clones, some missing. The sample has 100,000 to 150,000 clones, 77% seen once; the top ten hold about 13%. The specimen sequenced was PBMCs. The origin of the receptors is a woman aged 40 to 55 in good health and CMV-seropositive.

This clone appeared once. This chain links TRBV19 with TRBJ1-1, with a possible D match to TRBD1 (6 bases). The CDR3 has 16 residues. Looked up from germline, CDR1 is LNHDA and CDR2 is SQIVND (reference sequence). The V end lost 0 bases, the J end lost 0 bases, and 11 bases lay between the germline ends. The CDR3 region is CASSIEGGALNTEAFF. As DNA, the CDR3 is TGTGCCAGTAGTATAGAGGGGGGGGCCCTGAACACTGAAGCTTTCTTT.

The chain links TRBV28 to TRBJ1-5; no definite D call. Trimming removed 8 bases at V and 10 bases at J, with 6 bases between. The CDR3 consists of 9 residues. The germline gives CDR1 MDHEN, CDR2 SYDVKM. The CDR3 reads CASGGPQHF. CDR3 bases: TGTGCCAGCGGAGGTCCCCAGCATTTT.

V and J are TRBV7-6 and TRBJ2-2; 11 positions match TRBD1. V shed 6 bases, J shed 6 bases, and the junction held 6 bases outside the gene matches. CDR1 and CDR2 from the germline V gene are SGHVS and FNYEAQ. The CDR3 has 15 amino acids. CDR3 region: CASSHPGQGAGELFF. The CDR3 nucleotides read TGTGCCAGCAGTCACCCGGGACAGGGGGCCGGGGAGCTGTTTTTT.

This clone is a singleton in its sample. J is TRBJ2-1 and V is TRBV6-5; the D gene is possibly TRBD2 (6 bases). The CDR3 covers 14 residues. Trimming took 4 bases from V and 4 from J, leaving 11 bases between them. CDR1 and CDR2 (germline): MNHEY, SVGAGI. This CDR3 reads CASSFDRGYNEQFF. The CDR3 DNA reads TGTGCCAGCAGTTTTGACCGGGGGTACAATGAGCAGTTCTTC.

The chain recombines TRBV29-1 with TRBJ1-1; TRBD1 agrees at 7 bases. This CDR3 is 13 amino acids long. Germline CDR1 and CDR2: SQVTM and ANQGSEA. Germline trimming cut 5 bases from V and 0 bases from J; bases unmatched to any gene: 3. The CDR3 DNA sequence: TGCAGCGTTCCGGGACAGCTGAACACTGAAGCTTTCTTT. This gives the protein CSVPGQLNTEAFF. Looking up the rest from reference TRBV29-1 and TRBJ1-1 gives the full variable domain: SAVISQKPSRDICQRGTSLTIQCQVDSQVTMMFWYRQQPGQSLTLIATANQGSEATYESGFVIDKFPISRPNLTFSTLTVSNMSPEDSSIYLCSVPGQLNTEAFFGQGTRLTVV.

There are a few counts of this clone. The gene calls are TRBV28 and TRBJ1-6; possibly TRBD1 for D (5 bases). Germline CDR1 is MDHEN and CDR2 is SYDVKM. The V end was cut by 5 bases, the J end by 9 bases, with 17 bases between. This CDR3 is built from 15 residues. This chain's CDR3 is CASSTPQDRGSPLHF. The CDR3 DNA reads as TGTGCCAGCAGTACCCCCCAGGATAGGGGTTCACCCCTCCACTTT.

This sequence joins TRBV7-3 and TRBJ2-1; D is undetermined. CDR3 size: 15 residues. Germline assignment: CDR1 SGHTA and CDR2 FQGTGA. The V and J ends lost 5 bases and 7 bases respectively, with 18 bases between them. The DNA of the CDR3 is TGTGCCAGCAGCCCCCGTGGAGCCGCCGAGAATGAGCAGTTCTTC. Its translation is CASSPRGAAENEQFF.

The rearrangement joins TRBV9 to TRBJ2-7; TRBD2 agrees at 10 bases. The CDR3 covers 16 residues. Germline lookup yields CDR1 SGDLS and CDR2 YYNGEE. Germline trimming cut 3 bases from V and 6 bases from J; bases unmatched to any gene: 12. This CDR3 is CASSAWEAGGPREQYF. The CDR3, as DNA: TGTGCCAGCAGCGCGTGGGAAGCGGGAGGGCCACGCGAGCAGTACTTC.

This clone came up a few times. V and J are TRBV10-3 and TRBJ1-1, with D hard to call. Germline CDR1 and CDR2: ENHRY and SYGVKD. Trimming removed 6 bases from V and 0 bases from J, with 14 bases in between. The CDR3 is made up of 15 amino acids. DNA for the CDR3: TGTGCCATCAGGAAGTCAACAAATATGAACACTGAAGCTTTCTTT. Translated: CAIRKSTNMNTEAFF.

The chain combines TRBV6-5 with TRBJ2-7, with D tentatively TRBD2 (6 bases). There are 16 residues in the CDR3. Trimming shortened V by 0 bases and J by 0 bases, and 12 bases separated the two germline ends. Germline V gene sequence: CDR1 MNHEY, CDR2 SVGAGI. CDR3 coding DNA: TGTGCCAGCAGTTACTCGCTAGCGACCCCCTCCTACGAGCAGTACTTC. Its translation: CASSYSLATPSYEQYF.

The V call is TRBV2, the J call TRBJ1-2, with 8 bases identical to TRBD1. V was pared by 5 bases and J by 8 bases, with 1 base of the junction left unmatched. The CDR3 is 11 residues long. The germline CDR1 and CDR2 sequences are SNHLY and FYNNEI. CDR3 in amino acids: CASSYRGGYTF. The CDR3 nucleotides are TGTGCCAGCAGTTACAGGGGGGGCTACACCTTC.

This chain links TRBV2 with TRBJ1-2, with D tentatively TRBD1 (6 bases). Per germline, CDR1 SNHLY and CDR2 FYNNEI. The CDR3 is 13 residues long. Trimming shortened V by 7 bases and J by 6 bases, and 15 bases separated the two germline ends. Here the CDR3 reads CASTRQGIDGYTF. The CDR3 DNA reads TGTGCCAGCACTCGGCAGGGGATCGATGGCTACACCTTC.

The chain recombines TRBV14 with TRBJ2-1, with a weak D call TRBD1 (5 bases). CDR3 length equals 14 residues. The germline CDR1 and CDR2 sequences are SGHDN and FVKESK. The V end lost 0 bases, the J end lost 7 bases, and 10 bases lay between the germline ends. CDR3 sequence reads: CASSQDPGRNEQFF. CDR3 in DNA: TGTGCCAGCAGCCAAGATCCAGGGCGGAATGAGCAGTTCTTC. The full variable domain, rest sourced from reference TRBV14 and TRBJ2-1, is EAGVTQFPSHSVIEKGQTVTLRCDPISGHDNLYWYRRVMGKEIKFLLHFVKESKQDESGMPNNRFLAERTGGTYSTLKVQPAELEDSGVYFCASSQDPGRNEQFFGPGTRLTVL.

V and J are TRBV6-1 and TRBJ2-7; tentative D call: TRBD2 (6 bases). With 2 bases removed from V and 6 bases from J, the gap between germline ends came to 11 bases. Germline lookup yields CDR1 MNHNS and CDR2 SASEGT. The CDR3 is 13 amino acids. CDR3 sequence reads: CASSEREVGEQYF. CDR3 sequence (DNA): TGTGCCAGCAGTGAAAGGGAGGTGGGCGAGCAGTACTTC.

As DNA, the CDR3 is TGTGCCAGCAGCTTAACGGGCGGGAGGGCCCCAAAATACGAGCAGTACTTC. It encodes CASSLTGGRAPKYEQYF. The chain carries TRBV7-3 and TRBJ2-7; TRBD2 aligns across 9 bases. This CDR3 has 17 amino acids. With 0 bases clipped from V and 4 bases from J, the junction kept 10 bases outside the gene matches. In germline, CDR1 is SGHTA, CDR2 FQGTGA.

The chain links TRBV4-1 to TRBJ1-4; D may be TRBD1 (6 bases). Germline CDR1 MGHRA, CDR2 YSYEKL. Trimming shortened V by 0 bases and J by 5 bases, and 13 bases separated the two germline ends. CDR3 length: 16 residues. The CDR3 here is CASSQEGRGHNEKLFF. The CDR3 DNA reads TGCGCCAGCAGCCAAGAGGGCCGGGGACACAATGAAAAACTGTTTTTT.

V usage is TRBV7-9 and J usage is TRBJ2-7, with 7 bases fitting TRBD1. Unmatched junction bases numbered 14, after V lost 5 bases and J lost 7 bases. In germline, CDR1 is SEHNR, CDR2 FQNEAQ (reference sequence). This CDR3 region has 15 residues. The CDR3, as DNA: TGTGCCAGCAGCGGGACCGGGACAGTCTTGGGGGAGCAGTACTTC. The encoded protein is CASSGTGTVLGEQYF.

The V call is TRBV7-9, the J call TRBJ2-5, with a possible D match to TRBD2 (6 bases). The CDR3 runs to 15 residues. V lost 0 bases and J lost 4, with 12 bases in between. The germline V gene encodes CDR1 SEHNR and CDR2 FQNEAQ (reference sequence). CDR3 in amino acids: CASSLARGGVETQYF. DNA of the CDR3: TGTGCCAGCAGCTTAGCGCGGGGCGGGGTAGAGACCCAGTACTTC.

The chain employs TRBV5-6 and TRBJ1-1; 12 bases line up with TRBD1. CDR3 length: 18 residues. Germline CDR1 SGHDT, CDR2 YYEEEE. Losses at the gene ends were 6 bases for V and 0 bases for J; bases not matched to a gene: 12. The CDR3 loop reads CASIPGTGGSGMNTEAFF. DNA for the CDR3: TGTGCCAGCATCCCGGGGACAGGGGGCAGTGGCATGAACACTGAAGCTTTCTTT. Filled out from reference TRBV5-6 and TRBJ1-1, the complete variable domain reads DAGVTQSPTHLIKTRGQQVTLRCSPKSGHDTVSWYQQALGQGPQFIFQYYEEEERQRGNFPDRFSGHQFPNYSSELNVNALLLGDSALYLCASIPGTGGSGMNTEAFFGQGTRLTVV.

This clone was seen only once. V and J are TRBV14 and TRBJ2-7; 8 positions match TRBD1. Germline V gene lookup returns CDR1 SGHDN and CDR2 FVKESK. This CDR3 is built from 15 residues. V lost 4 bases to trimming and J lost 5 bases; unmatched junction nucleotides: 10. Written as DNA, the CDR3 is TGTGCCAGCAGCCTCAGGACAGGGCCTCCTAACGAGCAGTACTTC. Residues: CASSLRTGPPNEQYF.

The V call is TRBV28, the J call TRBJ2-1; 14 bases map to TRBD2. Germline CDR1 is MDHEN and CDR2 is SYDVKM. Losses at the gene ends were 6 bases for V and 15 bases for J; bases not matched to a gene: 7. This CDR3 is 13 amino acids long. The CDR3 nucleotides are TGTGCCAGCAGATCCGGGACTAGCGGGAGAGGGTTCTTC. Translated: CASRSGTSGRGFF.

The rearrangement joins TRBV27 to TRBJ2-6; D is unclear. The CDR3 totals 16 residues. CDR1 and CDR2 from the germline V gene are MNHEY and SMNVEV (reference sequence). With 5 bases removed from V and 0 bases from J, the gap between germline ends came to 11 bases. DNA of the CDR3: TGTGCCAGCAGTCGTACAGCTCTCTCTGGGGCCAACGTCCTGACTTTC. This encodes CASSRTALSGANVLTF.

This clone showed up just a few times. V is TRBV11-3 and J is TRBJ2-1; a weak D match, TRBD1 (8 bases). This CDR3 is built from 14 residues. The V and J ends lost 5 bases and 7 bases respectively, with 15 bases between them. Germline V gene lookup returns CDR1 SGHNT and CDR2 YENEEA. The CDR3 loop is CASSPYRGGNEQFF. Here the CDR3 DNA reads TGTGCCAGCAGCCCTTACAGGGGGGGAAATGAGCAGTTCTTC.

The chain combines TRBV19 with TRBJ2-2; no clear D. The germline gives CDR1 LNHDA, CDR2 SQIVND (reference sequence). V lost 2 bases, J lost 8 bases, and 6 bases lay in between. CDR3 length: 12 residues. CDR3 DNA sequence: TGTGCCAGTAGTATATCCCTTGGGGAGCTGTTTTTT. Translated, it gives CASSISLGELFF.

The CDR3 nucleotides read TGTGCCAGTAGTACTACAGGGGGCGGTTACGAGCAGTACTTC. It specifies CASSTTGGGYEQYF. This chain connects TRBV19 to TRBJ2-7, with TRBD1 matching 9 bases. Germline V gene sequence: CDR1 LNHDA, CDR2 SQIVND (reference sequence). CDR3 length equals 14 residues. V was pared by 4 bases and J by 4 bases, with 5 bases of the junction left unmatched.

This rearrangement joins TRBV28 to TRBJ2-5, with 9 bases fitting TRBD2. The germline V gene encodes CDR1 MDHEN and CDR2 SYDVKM. J was trimmed by 5 bases and V by 6 bases; bases with no gene match: 16. The CDR3 length is 17 residues. CDR3 DNA: TGTGCCAGCAGCCCCGCTAAAGTAGCGGGAGATCGGGAGACCCAGTACTTC. This sequence encodes CASSPAKVAGDRETQYF.

The CDR3 is CASSFGGGMEETQYF. CDR3 in DNA: TGTGCCAGCAGCTTTGGAGGGGGCATGGAAGAGACCCAGTACTTC. The chain links TRBV11-2 to TRBJ2-5, with D perhaps matching TRBD1 (7 bases). V was pared by 3 bases and J by 3 bases, with 14 bases between. Looked up from germline, CDR1 is SGHAT and CDR2 is FQNNGV. The CDR3 sequence is 15 residues long.